Listed here are 29 T cell receptor beta chains from one sample, sequenced in a study of human T cells and chemical hapten exposure. Time point described: patch test 1, 2 weeks after DPC sensitization. The sample's treatment: therapeutic diphenylcyclopropenone sensitization with weekly scalp DPC. TCRdb passed the RACE reads through MiXCR, listing each CDR3 protein once. This sample has under 450,000 distinct CDR3 sequences, with about 4.4% found just once. Here the sequenced sample was whole blood, taken in connection with sensitization to the hapten diphenylcyclopropenone (DPC). Receptors were obtained from a woman in her fifties or sixties with alopecia areata. Some clones in this sample may be carry-over from other donors' samples.

At least ten counts were recorded for this clonotype. The chain carries TRBV10-3 and TRBJ2-1; TRBD1 agrees at 11 bases. Germline V lookup: CDR1 ENHRY, CDR2 SYGVKD. V was clipped by 4 bases and J by 10 bases; unmatched bases: 9. The CDR3 is made up of 15 amino acids. The CDR3 region is CAISGGQGAVWEQFF. CDR3 in DNA: TGTGCCATCAGTGGTGGACAGGGGGCGGTCTGGGAGCAGTTCTTC.

The sample holds many counts of this clonotype. This sequence joins TRBV29-1 and TRBJ1-4, with no clear D. Germline V CDR1 and CDR2: SQVTM, ANQGSEA. V was trimmed by 3 bases and J by 7 bases, leaving 12 bases between them. This CDR3 region has 13 residues. CDR3 region: CSVDRGSGEKLFF. For the CDR3, the DNA is TGCAGCGTTGACCGGGGTTCGGGTGAAAAACTGTTTTTT.

Only a few counts were recorded for this clonotype. V gene TRBV4-1 combines with J gene TRBJ1-6; 7 nucleotides agree with TRBD1. V lost 1 base to trimming and J lost 9 bases; unmatched junction nucleotides: 12. CDR1 is MGHRA, CDR2 YSYEKL, per germline. The CDR3 is made up of 17 amino acids. CDR3 sequence: CASSQGGAQGIGSPLHF. The DNA of the CDR3 is TGCGCCAGCAGCCAAGGAGGGGCACAGGGGATCGGTTCACCCCTCCACTTT.

The rearrangement links TRBV15 to TRBJ1-4; D unclear. V lost 3 bases, J lost 5 bases, and 13 bases lay in between. The CDR3 totals 15 residues. CDR1 is LNHNV, CDR2 YYDKDF, per germline (reference sequence). Here the CDR3 reads CATSRARGLNEKLFF. Written as DNA, the CDR3 is TGTGCCACCAGCAGGGCACGAGGACTAAATGAAAAACTGTTTTTT.

This clonotype was counted ten times or more. The V gene is TRBV4-2, the J gene TRBJ1-5; maybe TRBD1 (5 bases). Deletions cut 0 bases from V and 6 bases from J, with 9 bases between. The CDR3 runs 14 residues. The germline gives CDR1 LGHNA, CDR2 YNFKEQ. In DNA form, the CDR3 reads TGTGCCAGCAGCCAAGACAGGGAAGGTCAGCCCCAGCATTTT. Encoded protein: CASSQDREGQPQHF.

The CDR3 sequence is CASSGQGASGQPQHF. The CDR3 DNA follows: TGTGCCAGCAGTGGACAGGGGGCTTCTGGGCAGCCCCAGCATTTT. J is TRBJ1-5 and V is TRBV6-5; 11 bases are shared with TRBD1. J lost 7 bases, V lost 5 bases, and 7 bases had no gene match. This CDR3 is 15 amino acids long. Germline loops: CDR1 MNHEY, CDR2 SVGAGI.

This clonotype was counted many times. The chain employs TRBV29-1 and TRBJ1-6, with 7 bases matching TRBD1. The trim removed 6 bases at V and 6 bases at J, leaving 8 bases unmatched. This CDR3 spans 14 amino acids. The germline CDR1 and CDR2 sequences are SQVTM and ANQGSEA. CDR3 DNA sequence: TGCAGCGTCCAGGAGGGACAGCGTAATTCACCCCTCCACTTT. Its translation: CSVQEGQRNSPLHF.

This clonotype has just a few counts. This chain connects TRBV20-1 to TRBJ1-2; TRBD1 aligns across 8 bases. This CDR3 spans 14 amino acids. Germline V gene data show CDR1 as DFQATT and CDR2 as SNEGSKA (reference sequence). Trimming at V came to 5 bases and at J to 2 bases, leaving 7 bases not matched to a gene. The CDR3 spells CSALWDRHNYGYTF. DNA of the CDR3: TGCAGTGCTCTTTGGGACAGGCACAACTATGGCTACACCTTC.

In its sample, this clonotype was seen many times. One end of the junction fails to match germline, which may point to a read error. This chain links TRBV2 with TRBJ2-3; perhaps TRBD2 as D (5 bases). Germline V gives CDR1 SNHLY, CDR2 FYNNEI. CDR3 length: 13 amino acids. CDR3 protein: CASSDGITYTQYF. CDR3 in DNA: TGTGCCAGCAGTGACGGGATCACATATACGCAGTATTTT.

The chain joins TRBV2 to TRBJ2-3; D unclear. The CDR3 loop spans 14 amino acids. V lost 3 bases to trimming and J lost 1 base, with 8 bases between them. In germline, CDR1 is SNHLY, CDR2 FYNNEI. CDR3 loop: CASSEPARTDTQYF. The CDR3 region has the DNA TGTGCCAGCAGTGAGCCCGCCCGCACAGATACGCAGTATTTT.

This clonotype was counted a few times. This chain joins TRBV20-1 and TRBJ1-5, with 9 nucleotides matching TRBD1. The CDR3 has 14 residues. V gave up 7 bases and J gave up 7 bases; unmatched junction bases: 11. The germline CDR1 and CDR2 sequences are DFQATT and SNEGSKA (reference sequence). This chain's CDR3 is CSGRDRAKMQPQHF. In DNA, the CDR3 is TGCAGTGGGAGGGACAGGGCAAAGATGCAGCCCCAGCATTTT.

This clonotype was recorded at least ten times. The rearrangement links TRBV5-1 to TRBJ1-2; the D is unclear. The V end was cut by 0 bases, the J end by 6 bases, with 12 bases between. The germline V gene encodes CDR1 SGHRS and CDR2 YFSETQ. This CDR3 spans 14 amino acids. CDR3 coding DNA: TGCGCCAGCAGCTTGGATGTAGGAGAAGATGGCTACACCTTC. Translated, it gives CASSLDVGEDGYTF.

In its sample, this clonotype was seen many times. CDR3 nucleotides: TGCAGTGCTAGATCTACTAGGGAGGGGTCTCCTGAGACCCAGTACTTC. Translating gives CSARSTREGSPETQYF. J is TRBJ2-5 and V is TRBV20-1; 7 bases map to TRBD2. The CDR3 sequence is 16 residues long. Trimming took 2 bases from V and 5 from J; bases not matched to a gene: 14. Germline-derived CDR1 and CDR2 are DFQATT and SNEGSKA (reference sequence).

This clonotype was detected many times. V is TRBV12-3 or TRBV12-4 and J is TRBJ1-1; TRBD1 is a possible D gene (6 bases). The V end was cut by 5 bases, the J end by 1 base, with 14 bases between. The CDR3 length is 15 residues. The CDR3 is CASSQWGHANTEAFF. As DNA, the CDR3 is TGTGCCAGCAGTCAGTGGGGACACGCGAACACTGAAGCTTTCTTT.

This clonotype was recorded at least ten times. The rearrangement uses TRBV6-2 or TRBV6-3 and TRBJ1-1; D is possibly TRBD1 (6 bases). CDR3 length: 12 amino acids. V lost 10 bases and J lost 1, with 10 bases in between. The germline V gene has CDR1 MNHEY and CDR2 SVGEGT. As DNA, the CDR3 is TGTGCCACCACACAGGGGAACACTGAAGCTTTCTTT. Translation: CATTQGNTEAFF.

This clonotype has a count of ten or more. The chain recombines TRBV5-1 with TRBJ2-2; no definite D call. Germline-derived CDR1 and CDR2 are SGHRS and YFSETQ. The CDR3 spans 13 residues. The V end lost 1 base, the J end lost 6 bases, and 7 bases lay between the germline ends. CDR3 sequence (DNA): TGCGCCAGCAGCTTGAAAGGAGCCGGGGAGCTGTTTTTT. Its translation: CASSLKGAGELFF.

This clonotype was observed at least ten times. The chain carries TRBV6-2 or TRBV6-3 and TRBJ2-5; D remains ambiguous. From germline, CDR1 is MNHEY and CDR2 SVGEGT. The CDR3 totals 18 residues. V shed 2 bases and J shed 2 bases, with 21 bases lying between them. The CDR3 loop reads CASSYRLGKPTLQETQYF. CDR3 in DNA: TGTGCCAGCAGTTACCGCCTAGGGAAGCCGACACTTCAAGAGACCCAGTACTTC.

J is TRBJ2-7 and V is TRBV19; 11 positions match TRBD2. Unmatched junction bases numbered 14, after V lost 4 bases and J lost 3 bases. This CDR3 comprises 18 residues. In germline, CDR1 is LNHDA, CDR2 SQIVND (reference sequence). The CDR3 protein is CASSTRSGRAWENYEQYF. CDR3 nucleotide sequence: TGTGCCAGTAGTACCCGTAGCGGGAGGGCCTGGGAGAACTACGAGCAGTACTTC.

The CDR3 nucleotides read TGCAGTGCCCCAGGGGCCGGGGGGAACATTCAGTACTTC. It yields the protein CSAPGAGGNIQYF. The V and J genes are TRBV20-1 and TRBJ2-4; tentatively, D is TRBD2 (7 bases). Germline lookup yields CDR1 DFQATT and CDR2 SNEGSKA (reference sequence). The CDR3 is made up of 13 amino acids. Trimming took off 6 bases at V and 7 bases at J, with 16 bases between the two ends.

This clonotype occurred many times. CDR3 sequence (DNA): TGTGCCAGCAGTGGTAAGGGGGTTTTAACTGAAGCTTTCTTT. Protein: CASSGKGVLTEAFF. V is TRBV25-1 and J is TRBJ1-1; a weak D match, TRBD1 (6 bases). This CDR3 is 14 amino acids long. The V gene's germline CDR1 is MGHDK and CDR2 SYGVNS. Deletions cut 4 bases from V and 5 bases from J, with 14 bases between.

The CDR3 here is CASRRSGVNTGELFF. Written as DNA, the CDR3 is TGTGCCAGCAGGCGGTCGGGCGTGAACACCGGGGAGCTGTTTTTT. V and J are TRBV14 and TRBJ2-2; D unresolved. With 6 bases removed from V and 1 base from J, the gap between germline ends came to 12 bases. The CDR3 runs 15 residues. The V gene's germline CDR1 is SGHDN and CDR2 FVKESK.

With respect to this clonotype: Given a much more abundant clone one base away, this may be a read error. V is TRBV5-1 and J is TRBJ2-7; D is ambiguous. The CDR3 consists of 15 residues. Germline V gene sequence: CDR1 SGHRS, CDR2 YFSETQ. The CDR3 bases are TGCGCCAGCAGCTTGGCTCCCGCATTCTCCCACGAGCAGTACTTC. Translated, it gives CASSLAPAFSHEQYF.

This clonotype was seen only a few times. The chain links TRBV16 to TRBJ1-2; D is perhaps TRBD1 (6 bases). Germline CDR1 KGHSY, CDR2 FQNENV. V dropped 2 bases and J dropped 8 bases, with 12 bases sitting between them. The CDR3 sequence is 13 residues long. In DNA, the CDR3 is TGTGCCAGCAGCCAAGCCCAGACAGGAGGCTACACCTTC. It translates to CASSQAQTGGYTF.

In this sample, this clonotype turned up a few times. This chain uses TRBV9 with TRBJ1-1; D is unresolved. There are 13 residues in the CDR3. CDR1 is SGDLS, CDR2 YYNGEE, per germline. V gave up 0 bases and J gave up 5 bases, with 8 bases separating them. The CDR3 region is CASSVGGETEAFF. The CDR3 DNA is TGTGCCAGCAGCGTAGGCGGGGAAACTGAAGCTTTCTTT.

Ten or more counts support this clonotype. The CDR3 reads CASSSNSVGEQFF. The CDR3, as DNA: TGTGCCAGCAGTTCAAACTCCGTCGGGGAGCAGTTCTTC. The chain has TRBV6-2 or TRBV6-3 and TRBJ2-1, with D uncertain. Trimming pared 4 bases from V and 10 bases from J, leaving 14 bases between. The CDR3 consists of 13 residues. The germline CDR1 and CDR2 sequences are MNHEY and SVGEGT.

This clonotype was observed many times. The chain combines TRBV5-1 with TRBJ2-7, with TRBD1 identical over 12 bases. The CDR3 runs to 16 residues. CDR1 and CDR2 from the germline V gene are SGHRS and YFSETQ. Trimming cost V 4 bases and J 7 bases; bases outside gene matches: 12. The CDR3 DNA is TGCGCCAGCAGCCAAGCTATCGGGACAGGGGGCGGAGAGCAGTACTTC. This encodes CASSQAIGTGGGEQYF.

The chain carries TRBV27 and TRBJ2-1; D not resolved. The V end was cut by 5 bases, the J end by 0 bases, with 17 bases between. The CDR3 extends over 17 amino acids. Germline loops: CDR1 MNHEY, CDR2 SMNVEV (reference sequence). Here the CDR3 DNA reads TGTGCCAGCAGTCAATACGGACCGTCGAGCTCCTACAATGAGCAGTTCTTC. Its translation: CASSQYGPSSSYNEQFF.

Many counts were recorded for this clonotype. CDR3 sequence (DNA): TGTGCCAGCTCATTTAGCGGGGGGAGCTCCTACGAGCAGTACTTC. It codes for CASSFSGGSSYEQYF. The rearrangement links TRBV18 to TRBJ2-7, with 10 bases matching TRBD2. From germline, CDR1 is KGHSH and CDR2 LQKENI. J lost 0 bases, V lost 5 bases, and 4 bases had no gene match. CDR3 size: 15 residues.

There are many counts of this clonotype. The rearrangement joins TRBV6-2 or TRBV6-3 to TRBJ1-6; tentatively, D is TRBD1 (6 bases). Germline V gene data show CDR1 as MNHEY and CDR2 as SVGEGT. CDR3 length: 14 residues. Trimming took 4 bases from V and 7 from J, leaving 11 bases between them. The CDR3 DNA reads TGTGCCAGCAGTTCAGGGGTCGTGAATTCACCCCTCCACTTT. This translates into CASSSGVVNSPLHF.